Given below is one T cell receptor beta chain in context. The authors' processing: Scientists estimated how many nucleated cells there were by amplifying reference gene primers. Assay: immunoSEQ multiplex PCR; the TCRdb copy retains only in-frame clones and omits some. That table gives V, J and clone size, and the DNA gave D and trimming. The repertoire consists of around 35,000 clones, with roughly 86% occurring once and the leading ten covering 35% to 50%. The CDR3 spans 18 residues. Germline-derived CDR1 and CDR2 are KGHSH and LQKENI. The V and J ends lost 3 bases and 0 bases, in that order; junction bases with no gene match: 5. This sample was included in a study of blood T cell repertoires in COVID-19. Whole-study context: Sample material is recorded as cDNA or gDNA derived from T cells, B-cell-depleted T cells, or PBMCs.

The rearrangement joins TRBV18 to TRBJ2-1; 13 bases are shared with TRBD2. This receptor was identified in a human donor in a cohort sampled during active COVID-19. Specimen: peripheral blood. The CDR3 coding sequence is TGTGCCAGCTCACCCCGGACTAGCGGGGGCTACTCCTACAATGAGCAGTTCTTC. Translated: CASSPRTSGGYSYNEQFF.